These 23 T cell receptor beta chains share one sample of origin, sequenced in a study of blood T cell repertoires in COVID-19 (dated by TCRdb to about 2020). Library preparation employed the immunoSEQ multiplex PCR assay. TCRdb took over this immuneACCESS table, retaining in-frame rearrangements with V and J assigned. Such tables are incomplete; in checked studies, under half of the missing clones stem from an unresolved V gene, and the remainder is unexplained. The sample has some 240,000 clones on record, 82% of them singletons. The ten largest account for roughly an eighth of the sample. Input material: peripheral blood. The receptors were gathered from a woman aged 60 to 75 with active or convalescent COVID-19.

This clone was counted many times. V and J are TRBV4-1 and TRBJ2-7; 10 bases fit TRBD1. Germline V CDR1 and CDR2: MGHRA, YSYEKL. The trim removed 4 bases at V and 5 bases at J, leaving 11 bases unmatched. CDR3 length: 16 residues. The CDR3 DNA follows: TGCGCCAGCAGCCGGAGCACCGGGACAGGGGACCACGAGCAGTACTTC. Translating it yields CASSRSTGTGDHEQYF.

The chain uses TRBV28 and TRBJ2-7, with 12 positions matching TRBD1. The ends lost 6 bases at V and 5 bases at J; junction bases unmatched: 11. Germline V gene sequence: CDR1 MDHEN, CDR2 SYDVKM. The CDR3 is 16 residues long. For the CDR3, the DNA is TGTGCCAGCAGGACTCCGGGACAGGGGGCGGGGAACGAGCAGTACTTC. This encodes CASRTPGQGAGNEQYF.

This rearrangement joins TRBV7-8 to TRBJ1-1; maybe TRBD1 (6 bases). This CDR3 spans 14 amino acids. With 0 bases removed from V and 4 bases from J, the gap between germline ends came to 9 bases. The germline V gene has CDR1 SGHVS and CDR2 FQNEAQ. The DNA for the CDR3 is TGTGCCAGCAGCTTAGCGCTCAGGGGCACTGAAGCTTTCTTT. Its protein product is CASSLALRGTEAFF.

As to this clone: One junction end does not reproduce the germline sequence, and a read error may be involved. The chain links TRBV7-9 to TRBJ2-1, with 8 bases identical to TRBD2. This CDR3 has 15 amino acids. Germline V gives CDR1 SEHNR, CDR2 FQNEAQ (reference sequence). CDR3 loop: CASNLGSGVENEQFF. The CDR3 region has the DNA TGTGCCAGCAACTTAGGTAGCGGGGTTGAAAATGAGCAGTTCTTC.

This rearrangement joins TRBV19 to TRBJ2-5; TRBD2 matches 8 bases. The CDR3 is 15 amino acids. Looked up from germline, CDR1 is LNHDA and CDR2 is SQIVND (reference sequence). V shed 5 bases, J shed 5 bases, and the junction held 10 bases outside the gene matches. DNA for the CDR3: TGTGCCAGTAGTCCCGGGGCGGGGGGCCGGGAGACCCAGTACTTC. Amino acid sequence: CASSPGAGGRETQYF.

This clone was observed a handful of times. The chain has TRBV5-1 and TRBJ2-7, with D maybe TRBD1 (6 bases). V lost 0 bases, J lost 0 bases, and 22 bases lay in between. Germline lookup yields CDR1 SGHRS and CDR2 YFSETQ. The CDR3 is made up of 19 amino acids. The CDR3 nucleotides are TGCGCCAGCAGCTTGGGGGCCTGGGGCTATCCGGACAGCTCCTACGAGCAGTACTTC. It specifies CASSLGAWGYPDSSYEQYF.

J is TRBJ1-4 and V is TRBV4-3; 7 nucleotides agree with TRBD1. The CDR3 runs to 14 residues. Per germline, CDR1 LGHNA and CDR2 YSLEER. J lost 8 bases, V lost 0 bases, and 3 bases had no gene match. The CDR3, as DNA: TGCGCCAGCAGCCAAGACAGGGGGAAGGAAAAACTGTTTTTT. Residues: CASSQDRGKEKLFF.

This chain joins TRBV4-2 and TRBJ1-4; D is perhaps TRBD1 (5 bases). Germline CDR1 and CDR2: LGHNA and YNFKEQ. Trimming left V 6 bases short and J 4 bases short, with 15 bases between. This CDR3 has 15 residues. The CDR3 here is CASRPLGGNNEKLFF. In DNA form, the CDR3 reads TGTGCCAGCAGGCCCCTGGGGGGGAATAATGAAAAACTGTTTTTT.

This chain uses TRBV7-9 with TRBJ2-5, with 7 bases identical to TRBD2. The CDR3 sequence is 17 residues long. V shed 4 bases and J 4 bases; nucleotides not matched to a gene: 15. CDR1 is SEHNR and CDR2 is FQNEAQ in the germline V gene (reference sequence). In nucleotides, the CDR3 is TGTGCCAGCAGCTCCGTAGGGCGACGGACTAGAGGAGAGACCCAGTACTTC. This codes for CASSSVGRRTRGETQYF.

V is TRBV6-2 or TRBV6-3 and J is TRBJ2-5; 15 bases are shared with TRBD2. The V gene's germline CDR1 is MNHEY and CDR2 SVGEGT. The CDR3 sequence is 18 residues long. V shed 6 bases, J shed 5 bases, and the junction held 13 bases outside the gene matches. CDR3 residues: CASSLNPGLAGGGETQYF. CDR3 bases: TGTGCCAGCAGCCTGAACCCGGGACTAGCGGGGGGAGGGGAGACCCAGTACTTC.

This chain connects TRBV11-2 to TRBJ2-1; 11 nucleotides agree with TRBD2. Per the germline V gene, CDR1 is SGHAT and CDR2 is FQNNGV. V lost 6 bases, J lost 10 bases, and 5 bases stayed unmatched. This CDR3 has 13 amino acids. The CDR3 DNA is TGTGCCAGCAGTGTAGCGGGGGGGCGAGAGCAGTTCTTC. As protein: CASSVAGGREQFF.

The J gene is TRBJ2-7, the V gene TRBV5-1, with TRBD1 as a possible D gene (6 bases). V was trimmed by 0 bases and J by 2 bases, leaving 12 bases between them. The germline gives CDR1 SGHRS, CDR2 YFSETQ. CDR3 length: 15 amino acids. DNA for the CDR3: TGCGCCAGCAGCTTGGCGGCAGGGGATGCCTACGAGCAGTACTTC. It encodes CASSLAAGDAYEQYF.

The rearrangement joins TRBV18 to TRBJ2-5; D may be TRBD2 (6 bases). The CDR3 covers 16 residues. Germline CDR1 is KGHSH and CDR2 is LQKENI. Trimming shortened V by 1 base and J by 1 base, and 13 bases separated the two germline ends. This CDR3 is CASSPQGLRTQETQYF. The CDR3 region has the DNA TGTGCCAGCTCACCACAGGGACTGAGAACCCAAGAGACCCAGTACTTC.

A few counts support this clone. The V call is TRBV2, the J call TRBJ2-2; TRBD2 matches at 10 bases. Looked up from germline, CDR1 is SNHLY and CDR2 is FYNNEI. The ends lost 2 bases at V and 9 bases at J; junction bases unmatched: 6. The CDR3 sequence is 15 residues long. In DNA, the CDR3 is TGTGCCAGCAGTGAAAGCCAGCGGGGGGGCCGGGAGCTGTTTTTT. Encoded protein: CASSESQRGGRELFF. Complete variable domain (other parts from reference TRBV2 and TRBJ2-2): EPEVTQTPSHQVTQMGQEVILRCVPISNHLYFYWYRQILGQKVEFLVSFYNNEISEKSEIFDDQFSVERPDGSNFTLKIRSTKLEDSAMYFCASSESQRGGRELFFGEGSRLTVL.

The rearrangement joins TRBV19 to TRBJ1-2; D is uncertain. CDR1 is LNHDA, CDR2 SQIVND, per germline (reference sequence). V was shortened by 3 bases and J by 4 bases, with 9 bases between the two germline ends. The CDR3 has 13 residues. The CDR3: CASSISFTYGYTF. CDR3 nucleotides: TGTGCCAGTAGTATCAGTTTTACCTATGGCTACACCTTC.

V is TRBV19 and J is TRBJ1-5; TRBD1 might be the D (5 bases). The length of the CDR3 is 17 residues. The germline CDR1 and CDR2 sequences are LNHDA and SQIVND (reference sequence). V was cut by 5 bases and J by 9 bases, with 26 bases left in between. CDR3 sequence: CASSGNRFGSGARPQHF. The CDR3 DNA reads TGTGCCAGTAGTGGGAACAGGTTTGGTTCGGGTGCGCGGCCCCAGCATTTT.

The chain combines TRBV6-6 with TRBJ1-2; TRBD1 aligns across 10 bases. The CDR3 is made up of 14 amino acids. Germline V lookup: CDR1 MNHNY, CDR2 SVGAGI (reference sequence). With 8 bases clipped from V and 3 bases from J, the junction kept 6 bases outside the gene matches. The CDR3 DNA follows: TGTGCCAGCGCGTCCGGACAGGGGGACTATGGCTACACCTTC. Its protein product is CASASGQGDYGYTF.

The chain joins TRBV30 to TRBJ1-5, with D possibly being TRBD1 (6 bases). This CDR3 comprises 14 residues. V lost 5 bases and J lost 1, with 12 bases in between. Germline V gene sequence: CDR1 GTSNPN, CDR2 SVGIG (reference sequence). The CDR3 DNA is TGTGCCTGGTCACAGGGAATAAGCAATCAGCCCCAGCATTTT. Amino acid sequence: CAWSQGISNQPQHF.

The chain links TRBV12-3 or TRBV12-4 to TRBJ1-1; D unclear. This CDR3 spans 13 amino acids. V lost 8 bases and J lost 5, with 15 bases in between. CDR3 sequence: CASGFSTRTEAFF. CDR3 sequence (DNA): TGTGCCAGCGGGTTTTCGACGAGGACTGAAGCTTTCTTT.

The rearrangement joins TRBV18 to TRBJ2-2; D gene ambiguous. The CDR3 covers 14 residues. Deletions cut 3 bases from V and 2 bases from J, with 7 bases between. From germline, CDR1 is KGHSH and CDR2 LQKENI. The CDR3, as DNA: TGTGCCAGCTCACCCGGCGGAAACACCGGGGAGCTGTTTTTT. Encoded protein: CASSPGGNTGELFF. Variable domain in full (rest from reference TRBV18 and TRBJ2-2): NAGVMQNPRHLVRRRGQEARLRCSPMKGHSHVYWYRQLPEEGLKFMVYLQKENIIDESGMPKERFSAEFPKEGPSILRIQQVVRGDSAAYFCASSPGGNTGELFFGEGSRLTVL.

The CDR3 coding sequence is TGTGCCAGCAGTTACGGCCAGGGGGCCTATGGCTACACCTTC. It encodes CASSYGQGAYGYTF. The chain is built from TRBV6-2 or TRBV6-3 and TRBJ1-2, with 8 bases identical to TRBD1. The CDR3 is 14 residues long. The V gene end was trimmed by 2 bases and the J gene end by 4 bases; junction bases not matched to a gene: 3. Germline V gene sequence: CDR1 MNHEY, CDR2 SVGEGT.

This clone was seen only a few times. The genes are TRBV7-9 and TRBJ2-7, with 10 bases fitting TRBD1. This CDR3 comprises 14 residues. Germline CDR1 reads SEHNR; CDR2 reads FQNEAQ (reference sequence). With 3 bases clipped from V and 6 bases from J, the junction kept 5 bases outside the gene matches. The DNA for the CDR3 is TGTGCCAGCAGCTTCCCGGGACAGGGGACCGAGCAGTACTTC. Its translation: CASSFPGQGTEQYF.

The V gene is TRBV10-3, the J gene TRBJ2-1; 11 bases are shared with TRBD2. Germline assignment: CDR1 ENHRY and CDR2 SYGVKD. V trimming: 6 bases; J trimming: 5 bases; junction bases outside the gene matches: 6. The CDR3 has 15 residues. The DNA for the CDR3 is TGTGCCATCAGGGGAACTAGCGGGGGAAACAATGAGCAGTTCTTC. Its translation: CAIRGTSGGNNEQFF.